The rows below give T cell receptor beta chains drawn from one sample of a study of cytomegalovirus exposure and HLA in healthy donors. The table came from immunoSEQ multiplex PCR; TCRdb's copy has only in-frame clones and leaves some out. This table holds 50,000 or so clones, 75% to 80% found once. Sequencing was done on a sample of PBMCs. These receptors all stem from a woman between 35 and 50 years old in good health and CMV-seropositive. CDR3s include the opening cysteine and the closing phenylalanine or tryptophan. D genes are given only for firm matches. For some rows the clone size is stated as once, few or many, or as a class when expanded; others skip it.

size	D	V	J	DNA	CDR3
few	.	TRBV19	TRBJ1-1	TGTGCCAGTAGAGGGGAGGGCGTGAACACTGAAGCTTTCTTT	CASRGEGVNTEAFF
few	.	TRBV30	TRBJ1-2	TGTGCCTGGAGTCTCCGGGGGTTAGGGAGGGATGGCTACACCTTC	CAWSLRGLGRDGYTF
few	.	TRBV29-1	TRBJ1-1	TGCAGCGCCTCCCGCGGAACGGGAACTGAAGCTTTCTTT	CSASRGTGTEAFF
.	.	TRBV6-5	TRBJ1-2	TGTGCCAGCAGTTCAGGGGCCTGGGGCTACACCTTC	CASSSGAWGYTF
.	.	TRBV9	TRBJ2-5	TGTGCCAGCAGCCTATCAGACTTTAAAGAGACCCAGTACTTC	CASSLSDFKETQYF
.	TRBD2	TRBV29-1	TRBJ2-1	TGCAGCGTTGAAGAGCGGACTAGCGGGGGCCCTAGCTACAATGAGCAGTTCTTC	CSVEERTSGGPSYNEQFF
once	.	TRBV29-1	TRBJ1-2	TGCAGCGTTGGCCGGGACACGGGTTCGGGCTACACCTTC	CSVGRDTGSGYTF
.	.	TRBV5-1	TRBJ2-1	TGCGCCAGCAGTCGGGACTCGCAGACTAACAATGAGCAGTTCTTC	CASSRDSQTNNEQFF
.	.	TRBV25-1	TRBJ1-1	TGTGCCAGCAGTCCAACAGGGCAGACTGAAGCTTTCTTT	CASSPTGQTEAFF
.	.	TRBV7-2	TRBJ1-2	TGTGCCAGCAGCTTAGGAGGGCTGGGGACTTATATCGGCTACACCTTC	CASSLGGLGTYIGYTF
.	.	TRBV7-3	TRBJ1-2	TGTGCCAGCAGCCCCTTCAGGGGTAACTATGGCTACACCTTC	CASSPFRGNYGYTF
.	.	TRBV29-1	TRBJ1-4	TGCAGCGTTGGAAAGGGGTCGAATGAAAAACTGTTTTTT	CSVGKGSNEKLFF
.	.	TRBV27	TRBJ2-5	TGTGCCAGCGGGGCCGGGGAGACCCAGTACTTC	CASGAGETQYF
.	TRBD1	TRBV6-1	TRBJ1-3	TGTGCCAGTGCGTCAGGGGGCTATTCTGGAAACACCATATATTTT	CASASGGYSGNTIYF
.	.	TRBV10-3	TRBJ1-1	TGTGCCATCAGTGATTTGGGCAGATCGAACACTGAAGCTTTCTTT	CAISDLGRSNTEAFF
.	.	TRBV7-2	TRBJ1-2	TGTGCCAGCAGCTTTACTGGGGCCCCTGGCTACACCTTC	CASSFTGAPGYTF
.	TRBD1	TRBV29-1	TRBJ1-2	TGCAGCGTTGAAGGACAGGGGGTCAACTATGGCTACACCTTC	CSVEGQGVNYGYTF
few	TRBD1	TRBV6-5	TRBJ2-7	TGTGCCAGCAGTTACATGGGACAGGGATCCTACGAGCAGTACTTC	CASSYMGQGSYEQYF
.	TRBD1	TRBV5-1	TRBJ2-6	TGCGCCAGCAGCTTGGGACAGGGTGTGGGGCCGATCCCTGGGGCCAACGTCCTGACTTTC	CASSLGQGVGPIPGANVLTF
.	.	TRBV11-2	TRBJ2-7	TGTGCCAGCAGATCCCCGGGGTGGGGTATATCCTACGAGCAGTACTTC	CASRSPGWGISYEQYF
.	TRBD1	TRBV19	TRBJ1-5	TGTGCCAGTAGTACACAGGGGGCCTATCAGCCCCAGCATTTT	CASSTQGAYQPQHF
.	.	TRBV7-2	TRBJ1-1	TGTGCCAGCAGCCTCTTGAACACTGAAGCTTTCTTT	CASSLLNTEAFF
.	TRBD1	TRBV7-9	TRBJ2-7	TGTGCCAGCAGCCTAGAACCAGGGGGTAAAAATGAGCAGTACTTC	CASSLEPGGKNEQYF
.	TRBD1	TRBV18	TRBJ2-5	TGTGCCAGCTCACAAAGACAGGGATCCGGGGAGACCCAGTACTTC	CASSQRQGSGETQYF
.	TRBD2	TRBV12-5	TRBJ2-1	TGTGCTAGTGGTCCCGGGGTAGCGGGGGGGCGTGAGCAGTTCTTC	CASGPGVAGGREQFF
.	.	TRBV5-4	TRBJ1-5	TGTGCCAGCAGCTTGGATCAGGGTCAGCCCCAGCATTTT	CASSLDQGQPQHF
.	TRBD2	TRBV19	TRBJ2-1	TGTGCCAGTAGTATAGTCGGGGGGGGTGTCAATGAGCAGTTCTTC	CASSIVGGGVNEQFF
.	TRBD1	TRBV7-2	TRBJ1-2	TGTGCCAGCAGCCGTAACAGGGGAACCTATGGCTACACCTTC	CASSRNRGTYGYTF
.	.	TRBV6-1	TRBJ1-2	TGTGCCAGCAGTGAACAGGGGAACTATGGCTACACCTTC	CASSEQGNYGYTF
.	TRBD1	TRBV7-2	TRBJ1-2	TGTGCCAGCAGCCGACAGGGAATCTACTATGGCTACACCTTC	CASSRQGIYYGYTF
.	.	TRBV7-8	TRBJ2-2	TGTGCCAGCAGCTTAGAGGCGGGATTGAACACCGGGGAGCTGTTTTTT	CASSLEAGLNTGELFF
.	TRBD1	TRBV4-3	TRBJ1-6	TGCGCCAGCAGCCCACAGGGGGAGATTCGAAATTCACCCCTCCACTTT	CASSPQGEIRNSPLHF
.	.	TRBV7-2	TRBJ2-5	TGTGCCAGCAGCTTCAATTGGGGCAGAGAAGAGACCCAGTACTTC	CASSFNWGREETQYF
few	TRBD2	TRBV7-2	TRBJ2-1	TGTGCCAGCAGCTTAGCGGTTGATCCGGGGGGGCCGGATGAGCAGTTCTTC	CASSLAVDPGGPDEQFF
few	TRBD1	TRBV5-6	TRBJ1-6	TGTGCCAGCAGCTTAGACAGGGGGCTTTATAATTCACCCCTCCACTTT	CASSLDRGLYNSPLHF
.	.	TRBV6-4	TRBJ1-1	TGTGCCAGCAGTGAAAGGGGTGCGGACACTGAAGCTTTCTTT	CASSERGADTEAFF
.	.	TRBV5-1	TRBJ1-1	TGCGCCAGCAGCTTGGAAGGGGAGAACACTGAAGCTTTCTTT	CASSLEGENTEAFF
once	TRBD1	TRBV28	TRBJ2-2	TGTGCCAGCAAGGGGGCTGGGAACACCGGGGAGCTGTTTTTT	CASKGAGNTGELFF
few	TRBD1	TRBV4-2	TRBJ2-7	TGTGCCAGCAGCCACACACTGGGACAGGGGAAGAAGGACGAGCAGTACTTC	CASSHTLGQGKKDEQYF
.	TRBD1	TRBV19	TRBJ2-4	TGTGCCAGTAGTATGGGGACAGTGGGCATTCAGTACTTC	CASSMGTVGIQYF
few	.	TRBV27	TRBJ1-1	TGTGCCAGCAGTTCCCCATACAGAGACACTGAAGCTTTCTTT	CASSSPYRDTEAFF
few	.	TRBV27	TRBJ1-1	TGTGCCAGCAGTTTTACAGGGTTGACTGAAGCTTTCTTT	CASSFTGLTEAFF
.	TRBD1	TRBV5-1	TRBJ1-2	TGCGCCAGCAGCCCGCCCGGTCGACAGGGGTATGGCTACACCTTC	CASSPPGRQGYGYTF
.	TRBD1	TRBV18	TRBJ2-2	TGTGCCAGCTCACCTATACAGGGGTCCGTCTCCGGGGAGCTGTTTTTT	CASSPIQGSVSGELFF
.	TRBD2	TRBV7-2	TRBJ2-1	TGTGCCAGCAGCAATGGACTAGCGGGGAATGAGCAGTTCTTC	CASSNGLAGNEQFF
once	.	TRBV4-1	TRBJ2-1	TGCGCCAGCAGCCAAGTATCTAGCGCTGGGAGGTACAATGAGCAGTTCTTC	CASSQVSSAGRYNEQFF
.	.	TRBV15	TRBJ1-5	TGTGCCACCAGCAGAGATGGGGCAGGGAATCAGCCCCAGCATTTT	CATSRDGAGNQPQHF
.	TRBD1	TRBV2	TRBJ2-3	TGTGCCAGCGGGACAGGGGCGGATACGCAGTATTTT	CASGTGADTQYF
.	TRBD1	TRBV5-5	TRBJ2-5	TGTGCCAGCAGCTTGCTTGGGACAGGGATTACAGAGACCCAGTACTTC	CASSLLGTGITETQYF
.	.	TRBV5-3	TRBJ1-6	TGTGCCAGAAGCTTGGCCGCTCGGGCAGGGATGGATTCACCCCTCCACTTT	CARSLAARAGMDSPLHF